These 31 T cell receptor beta chains originate from one sample sequenced in a study of cytomegalovirus exposure and HLA in healthy donors. PCR was performed using 60 Vbeta and 13 Jbeta primers. Produced via immunoSEQ multiplex PCR; TCRdb's table is partial and in-frame only. The sample lists about 150,000 clones, roughly 80% occurring once. The sequenced sample was PBMCs. The source of these receptors is a man aged 25 to 40 in good health and CMV-seropositive.

This clone was recorded once. Additional DNA sequences in this sample encode the identical CDR3. This chain links TRBV30 with TRBJ2-3; 10 positions agree with TRBD2. The CDR3 runs 16 residues. CDR1 and CDR2 from the germline V gene are GTSNPN and SVGIG (reference sequence). J gave up 2 bases and V 0 bases, and 5 bases lay outside the gene matches. The CDR3 reads CAWSVGLAGDTDTQYF. CDR3 sequence (DNA): TGTGCCTGGAGTGTTGGTCTAGCGGGAGACACAGATACGCAGTATTTT.

The chain recombines TRBV5-1 with TRBJ2-7, with 7 positions matching TRBD1. The CDR3 has 14 residues. V shed 4 bases and J 6 bases; nucleotides not matched to a gene: 10. Germline CDR1 reads SGHRS; CDR2 reads YFSETQ. CDR3 in amino acids: CASSPRRQGSEQYF. CDR3 bases: TGCGCCAGCAGCCCGAGGCGACAGGGCTCCGAGCAGTACTTC.

This clone was counted only a few times. This chain links TRBV7-2 with TRBJ1-2; 10 bases align to TRBD1. Germline CDR1 SGHTA, CDR2 FQGNSA. The CDR3 is 14 amino acids. The junction had 4 bases not matched to a gene; V was cut back by 5 bases and J by 4 bases. CDR3 sequence (DNA): TGTGCCAGCAGCCCGACAGGGGGCATCTATGGCTACACCTTC. The encoded protein is CASSPTGGIYGYTF.

This chain joins TRBV6-5 and TRBJ1-1; 12 positions agree with TRBD1. The length of the CDR3 is 15 residues. The V gene's germline CDR1 is MNHEY and CDR2 SVGAGI. Unmatched junction bases numbered 5, after V lost 6 bases and J lost 3 bases. DNA for the CDR3: TGTGCCAGCAGCGCCCGGGACAGGGGGCACACTGAAGCTTTCTTT. Encoded protein: CASSARDRGHTEAFF.

This chain connects TRBV28 to TRBJ2-1; D may be TRBD2 (6 bases). Germline CDR1 and CDR2: MDHEN and SYDVKM. The CDR3 contains 15 residues. V was trimmed by 3 bases and J by 5 bases, leaving 14 bases between them. CDR3 coding DNA: TGTGCCAGCAGTTTGTCCGGACTACTAAACAATGAGCAGTTCTTC. Translated, it gives CASSLSGLLNNEQFF.

This chain joins TRBV29-1 and TRBJ1-2; a weak D match, TRBD1 (6 bases). Germline V lookup: CDR1 SQVTM, CDR2 ANQGSEA. V lost 4 bases and J lost 8, with 11 bases in between. This CDR3 comprises 11 residues. The CDR3 nucleotides read TGCAGCGTTGTAAGCGGGGGCGGCTACACCTTC. Translating it yields CSVVSGGGYTF.

This rearrangement joins TRBV28 to TRBJ1-4; D remains ambiguous. The CDR3 runs to 13 residues. V was cut by 8 bases and J by 5 bases, with 12 bases left in between. Per the germline V gene, CDR1 is MDHEN and CDR2 is SYDVKM. DNA of the CDR3: TGTGCCAGCCTAGCACAGACAAATGAAAAACTGTTTTTT. Protein: CASLAQTNEKLFF.

V usage is TRBV7-8 and J usage is TRBJ2-1; a possible D gene is TRBD2 (6 bases). V lost 4 bases to trimming and J lost 3 bases, with 16 bases between them. The length of the CDR3 is 16 residues. Germline V CDR1 and CDR2: SGHVS, FQNEAQ. This CDR3 is CASSSNSGYLYNEQFF. DNA for the CDR3: TGTGCCAGCAGCTCGAATAGCGGTTACCTCTACAATGAGCAGTTCTTC. Filled out from reference TRBV7-8 and TRBJ2-1, the complete variable domain reads GAGVSQSPRYKVAKRGQDVALRCDPISGHVSLFWYQQALGQGPEFLTYFQNEAQLDKSGLPSDRFFAERPEGSVSTLKIQRTQQEDSAVYLCASSSNSGYLYNEQFFGPGTRLTVL.

The chain combines TRBV7-9 with TRBJ1-3, with TRBD1 matching 7 bases. The germline CDR1 and CDR2 sequences are SEHNR and FQNEAQ (reference sequence). J gave up 0 bases and V 3 bases, and 2 bases lay outside the gene matches. This CDR3 has 15 residues. CDR3 loop: CASSLTGSSGNTIYF. Written as DNA, the CDR3 is TGTGCCAGCAGCTTGACAGGGAGCTCTGGAAACACCATATATTTT.

V gene TRBV10-1 combines with J gene TRBJ2-3; 12 nucleotides line up with TRBD2. The CDR3 consists of 15 residues. V lost 5 bases to trimming and J lost 5 bases; unmatched junction nucleotides: 5. From germline, CDR1 is WNHNN and CDR2 SYGVQD (reference sequence). The CDR3 loop reads CASSLAGGPGDTQYF. The CDR3 DNA reads as TGCGCCAGCAGTCTAGCGGGAGGGCCTGGAGATACGCAGTATTTT.

The gene calls are TRBV5-8 and TRBJ1-5; D is possibly TRBD1 (6 bases). From germline, CDR1 is SGHTS and CDR2 YDEGEE. The CDR3 length is 15 residues. V was pared by 3 bases and J by 0 bases, with 10 bases between. The DNA for the CDR3 is TGTGCCAGCAGCTCGGGACACAATAGCAATCAGCCCCAGCATTTT. As protein: CASSSGHNSNQPQHF.

The rearrangement uses TRBV4-2 and TRBJ1-3, with D perhaps matching TRBD1 (5 bases). Trimming stripped 0 bases from V and 4 bases from J, with 10 bases between. CDR1 is LGHNA and CDR2 is YNFKEQ in the germline V gene. This CDR3 comprises 15 residues. CDR3 nucleotides: TGTGCCAGCAGCCAAGATCCAGGGTACGGAAACACCATATATTTT. It encodes CASSQDPGYGNTIYF.

This clone appeared once. V usage is TRBV27 and J usage is TRBJ1-5; D unresolved. V was clipped by 5 bases and J by 2 bases, with 13 bases between them. CDR1 is MNHEY, CDR2 SMNVEV, per germline (reference sequence). This CDR3 region has 15 residues. CDR3: CASSPIPPGNQPQHF. The CDR3 DNA reads TGTGCCAGCAGTCCGATACCCCCGGGCAATCAGCCCCAGCATTTT.

This clone came up a few times. V gene TRBV7-3 combines with J gene TRBJ2-6, with D unresolved. CDR1 is SGHTA, CDR2 FQGTGA, per germline. V was clipped by 7 bases and J by 1 base, with 17 bases between them. The CDR3 sequence is 17 residues long. CDR3 region: CASTVSAGPSGANVLTF. The CDR3 region has the DNA TGTGCCAGCACTGTAAGCGCCGGTCCGTCTGGGGCCAACGTCCTGACTTTC.

This chain's CDR3 is CASSVGGRDYGYTF. The CDR3 nucleotides are TGTGCCAGCAGCGTAGGCGGGAGAGACTATGGCTACACCTTC. The J gene is TRBJ1-2, the V gene TRBV9; no reliable D call. The CDR3 has 14 amino acids. CDR1 is SGDLS, CDR2 YYNGEE, per germline. The ends were cut back, 0 bases at V and 3 bases at J, with 9 bases in the middle.

V and J are TRBV19 and TRBJ2-7; 9 bases are shared with TRBD2. The germline gives CDR1 LNHDA, CDR2 SQIVND (reference sequence). The CDR3 runs 15 residues. V dropped 4 bases and J dropped 7; count of bases not matched to a gene: 11. The CDR3 here is CASSTAGTSPPEQYF. CDR3 in DNA: TGTGCCAGTAGTACGGCCGGGACTAGCCCTCCAGAGCAGTACTTC.

V and J are TRBV27 and TRBJ2-1, with 7 nucleotides matching TRBD2. CDR1 MNHEY and CDR2 SMNVEV come from the germline V gene (reference sequence). The V gene end was trimmed by 6 bases and the J gene end by 1 base; junction bases not matched to a gene: 6. The CDR3 runs to 15 residues. For the CDR3, the DNA is TGTGCCAGCAGCGGAGTGGGGGGGTCCTACAATGAGCAGTTCTTC. Amino acids: CASSGVGGSYNEQFF.

The gene calls are TRBV5-1 and TRBJ2-7; TRBD2 matches at 7 bases. This CDR3 contains 21 residues. V shed 0 bases and J 0 bases; nucleotides not matched to a gene: 21. Germline V gives CDR1 SGHRS, CDR2 YFSETQ. CDR3 residues: CASSLVRGPQAGPHHSYEQYF. CDR3 sequence (DNA): TGCGCCAGCAGCTTGGTCCGGGGTCCACAAGCGGGACCCCACCACTCCTACGAGCAGTACTTC.

This clone occurred a few times. The chain is built from TRBV28 and TRBJ1-5; D is perhaps TRBD1 (5 bases). The CDR3 covers 18 residues. Trimming removed 4 bases at V and 0 bases at J, with 19 bases between. The germline V gene encodes CDR1 MDHEN and CDR2 SYDVKM. The CDR3 nucleotides read TGTGCCAGCAGTTCGGTATCCCAGGGCTTCTATAGCAATCAGCCCCAGCATTTT. It specifies CASSSVSQGFYSNQPQHF.

This clone has more than one count but fewer than ten. Germline is not matched at one junction end, which may reflect a read error. The chain links TRBV9 to TRBJ1-2, with D perhaps TRBD1 (5 bases). CDR3 size: 11 residues. The germline CDR1 and CDR2 sequences are SGDLS and YYNGEE. CDR3 sequence reads: CASSGSGARSF. CDR3 coding DNA: TGTGCCAGCAGCGGAAGTGGGGCAAGAAGCTTC.

This chain connects TRBV19 to TRBJ2-3; D is possibly TRBD2 (5 bases). The CDR3 runs to 15 residues. Germline assignment: CDR1 LNHDA and CDR2 SQIVND (reference sequence). V shed 5 bases and J shed 7 bases, with 19 bases lying between them. CDR3 nucleotide sequence: TGTGCCAGTAGTCCTCACGGGGTTAACGTAAATACGCAGTATTTT. Translating gives CASSPHGVNVNTQYF.

The V call is TRBV11-2, the J call TRBJ2-7, with a possible D match to TRBD1 (6 bases). V gave up 4 bases and J gave up 1 base, with 11 bases separating them. The CDR3 covers 14 residues. The germline CDR1 and CDR2 sequences are SGHAT and FQNNGV. The CDR3 here is CASSSNRVSYEQYF. The DNA for the CDR3 is TGTGCCAGCAGCTCGAACAGGGTATCCTACGAGCAGTACTTC.

J is TRBJ2-3 and V is TRBV27; 11 bases map to TRBD1. Germline values: CDR1 MNHEY, CDR2 SMNVEV (reference sequence). The V gene end was trimmed by 5 bases and the J gene end by 2 bases; junction bases not matched to a gene: 12. This CDR3 comprises 18 residues. CDR3 bases: TGTGCCAGCAGTGGGGACAGGGGGAAAGTTCAAAACACAGATACGCAGTATTTT. Translation: CASSGDRGKVQNTDTQYF.

This chain connects TRBV11-2 to TRBJ2-1; D might be TRBD2 (6 bases). V was shortened by 3 bases and J by 5 bases, with 11 bases between the two germline ends. This CDR3 region has 14 residues. Germline assignment: CDR1 SGHAT and CDR2 FQNNGV. The CDR3 loop is CASSLGGIHNEQFF. The CDR3 DNA is TGTGCCAGCAGCTTGGGCGGGATCCACAATGAGCAGTTCTTC. Using reference TRBV11-2 and TRBJ2-1 for the parts outside the CDR3, the full variable domain is EAGVAQSPRYKIIEKRQSVAFWCNPISGHATLYWYQQILGQGPKLLIQFQNNGVVDDSQLPKDRFSAERLKGVDSTLKIQPAKLEDSAVYLCASSLGGIHNEQFFGPGTRLTVL.

This clone was seen just once. This chain connects TRBV7-6 to TRBJ2-2; D ambiguous. Germline V gene data show CDR1 as SGHVS and CDR2 as FNYEAQ. Deletions cut 4 bases from V and 5 bases from J, with 11 bases between. This CDR3 contains 14 residues. The DNA of the CDR3 is TGTGCCAGCAGCTGGAGCGCAACTACCGGGGAGCTGTTTTTT. Protein sequence: CASSWSATTGELFF.

This chain connects TRBV15 to TRBJ2-1, with a weak D call TRBD2 (5 bases). V lost 5 bases and J 7 bases, leaving 12 bases between the germline ends. The germline gives CDR1 LNHNV, CDR2 YYDKDF (reference sequence). CDR3 length equals 13 residues. The CDR3 sequence: CATSLTRGNEQFF. The CDR3 bases are TGTGCCACCAGCCTTACCCGGGGAAATGAGCAGTTCTTC.

The chain carries TRBV10-3 and TRBJ1-2; D may be TRBD1 (6 bases). Germline CDR1 is ENHRY and CDR2 is SYGVKD. V shed 7 bases and J shed 8 bases, with 20 bases lying between them. The CDR3 is 14 amino acids. CDR3 coding DNA: TGTGCCATCACTCGACAGGACGGCGGTGGCGGCTACACCTTC. Translating gives CAITRQDGGGGYTF.

The chain employs TRBV5-1 and TRBJ2-1; D is unclear. V was shortened by 5 bases and J by 4 bases, with 16 bases between the two germline ends. The CDR3 runs 15 residues. CDR1 is SGHRS, CDR2 YFSETQ, per germline. Written as DNA, the CDR3 is TGCGCCAGCAGGCCTAATGATGAGCGTTACAATGAGCAGTTCTTC. It is translated as CASRPNDERYNEQFF.

This chain joins TRBV10-3 and TRBJ1-2; no clear D gene. Germline CDR1 and CDR2: ENHRY and SYGVKD. The CDR3 spans 12 residues. V was clipped by 3 bases and J by 3 bases, with 5 bases between them. CDR3 in amino acids: CAISEQHYGYTF. The CDR3 coding sequence is TGTGCCATCAGTGAACAGCACTATGGCTACACCTTC.

This chain uses TRBV27 with TRBJ2-7; 10 bases fit TRBD2. This CDR3 spans 15 amino acids. Losses at the gene ends were 10 bases for V and 0 bases for J; bases not matched to a gene: 9. Germline V gives CDR1 MNHEY, CDR2 SMNVEV (reference sequence). Written as DNA, the CDR3 is TGTGCCACCCGGGACAGACTAGCGGGCTCCTACGAGCAGTACTTC. Protein sequence: CATRDRLAGSYEQYF.

The genes are TRBV9 and TRBJ2-5; D perhaps matches TRBD1 (6 bases). CDR3 length equals 14 residues. Germline V gives CDR1 SGDLS, CDR2 YYNGEE. V lost 4 bases and J lost 9, with 19 bases in between. The CDR3 sequence: CASSPAQGSGAQYF. The CDR3 region has the DNA TGTGCCAGCAGCCCAGCGCAGGGGTCCGGGGCCCAGTACTTC.